A single T cell receptor (beta chain) is shown here with its context. Its antigen is unknown. The sample holds no much larger clone one base away, and base qualities are not on file. Inclusive of the bounding cysteine and phenylalanine, the CDR3 is 13 residues long. The only DNA kept is the CDR3, 39 bases in frame from the first base. The germline ends are 10 bases apart after V is trimmed by 8 bases and J by 1 base. The germline V gene specifies MNHEY as CDR1 and SVGAGI as CDR2. Each collaborating institution followed its own protocols to collect whole blood in K2EDTA tubes. For TCRbeta analysis, collaborators shipped samples as frozen whole blood, isolated PBMCs, or DNA extracted from either of those sample types. The data were taken from a study of blood T cell repertoires in COVID-19 (dated by TCRdb to about 2020). With respect to the entire study: Samples from collaborators originated in the United States, Italy and Spain and spanned both the acute and convalescent phases of COVID-19. The prospective study material was composed of cDNA or gDNA derived from T cells, B-cell-depleted T cells, or PBMCs. Subjects who had been exposed to COVID-19, were actively infected with it, or had recovered from it provided the deeply sampled blood TCRbeta repertoires that made up the dataset. The repertoires were made available in a free public database intended to serve as a resource for research on the immune response to SARS-CoV-2. The samples were drawn from two sources: the first 160 participants of the ongoing ImmuneRACE study, and over 950 subjects contributed by 6 global collaborators. A de-identified subject ID, COVID-19 status, age in years and sex were almost always included in the sample metadata. HLA class I and class II types, where available, came from metadata supplied by the sample provider rather than from assay-based typing. What the study reported, not specific to this receptor: How much clinical and demographic metadata was included differed by source and by participant, and the metadata was provided uncurated.

TCRbeta CDR3 regions were amplified from genomic DNA using the immunoSEQ Assay, a bias-controlled multiplex PCR. Per the authors' processing: The number of nucleated cells in each sample was estimated by amplification of reference gene primers within the assay. Sequence reads were collapsed and filtered to measure the absolute abundance of every unique TCRbeta CDR3 rearrangement. Productive Simpson clonality was computed per sample as the square root of Simpson's diversity index over productive rearrangements. TCRdb took this table from immuneACCESS and kept in-frame rearrangements with V and J called. Such tables lack part of the clones; where checked against another copy, unresolved V genes explain under half of the gap, and the rest is unexplained. Clone size and V and J calls were adopted from that table, with D and trimming inferred from the DNA. In all, the sample holds around 100,000 clones, and around 83% of those were seen once. Together, the top ten hold approximately 1.5% of the sample.

The sequence came from a man aged 35 to 55 with acute or convalescent COVID-19. The specimen was peripheral blood. The sequence links TRBV6-5 to TRBJ2-3; no D gene is confidently identified. The CDR3 loop reads CASGRTGTDTQYF. The DNA reads as follows: TGTGCCAGCGGGCGAACTGGCACAGATACGCAGTATTTT.